The 29 T cell receptor beta chains listed next were all sequenced from one sample in a study of identical twins. Each CDR3 protein is one row after TCRdb ran MiXCR on the 5' RACE reads. The sample records 420,000 or so distinct CDR3 sequences, less than 20% being singletons. Sequencing input: naive T cells sorted from blood. Receptor source: a man aged 50 to 60 in good health.

This clonotype occurred a few times. The CDR3 loop reads CASSPGTGWDYEAFF. The DNA of the CDR3 is TGTGCCAGCAGCCCTGGGACAGGGTGGGACTATGAAGCTTTCTTT. This chain joins TRBV12-3 or TRBV12-4 and TRBJ1-1; TRBD1 matches at 9 bases. V trimming: 6 bases; J trimming: 7 bases; junction bases outside the gene matches: 12. The CDR3 sequence is 15 residues long.

A few counts support this clonotype. This sequence joins TRBV27 and TRBJ1-6; TRBD1 might be the D (5 bases). The CDR3 is 14 residues long. Germline V gene lookup returns CDR1 MNHEY and CDR2 SMNVEV (reference sequence). Trimming left V 3 bases short and J 7 bases short, with 10 bases between. CDR3 in DNA: TGTGCCAGCAGTTTCCCGGGGGTGAATTCACCCCTCCACTTT. This sequence encodes CASSFPGVNSPLHF.

This clonotype was seen a single time. This chain uses TRBV6-5 with TRBJ1-2, with a tentative D call TRBD1 (5 bases). The V gene's germline CDR1 is MNHEY and CDR2 SVGAGI. V gave up 1 base and J gave up 0 bases, with 12 bases separating them. There are 16 residues in the CDR3. CDR3 bases: TGTGCCAGCAGTTACTTCGCAGGGCTAGCTAACTATGGCTACACCTTC. The encoded protein is CASSYFAGLANYGYTF.

The chain is built from TRBV7-9 and TRBJ2-1, with a possible D match to TRBD2 (5 bases). Germline lookup yields CDR1 SEHNR and CDR2 FQNEAQ (reference sequence). V dropped 5 bases and J dropped 0 bases, with 11 bases sitting between them. This CDR3 has 15 amino acids. Here the CDR3 DNA reads TGTGCCAGCAGCCCACCGGGATACTCCTACAATGAGCAGTTCTTC. It is translated as CASSPPGYSYNEQFF.

This clonotype was seen at least ten times. The V and J genes are TRBV20-1 and TRBJ2-7, with 10 bases identical to TRBD1. Germline V gene lookup returns CDR1 DFQATT and CDR2 SNEGSKA (reference sequence). V lost 3 bases and J lost 6; bases outside the gene matches: 8. This CDR3 is 14 amino acids long. CDR3 residues: CSASGQGGLSEQYF. The CDR3 DNA follows: TGCAGTGCTAGTGGACAGGGGGGCCTCTCCGAGCAGTACTTC.

There are many counts of this clonotype. The chain couples TRBV7-8 to TRBJ2-7; D unresolved. Trimming took 5 bases from V and 4 from J, leaving 12 bases between them. Germline lookup yields CDR1 SGHVS and CDR2 FQNEAQ. The CDR3 contains 13 residues. This chain's CDR3 is CASSLNVEYEQYF. The DNA for the CDR3 is TGTGCCAGCAGCCTAAACGTTGAATACGAGCAGTACTTC.

The gene calls are TRBV24-1 and TRBJ1-2; D is unresolved. The V end lost 0 bases, the J end lost 6 bases, and 7 bases lay between the germline ends. Germline-derived CDR1 and CDR2 are KGHDR and SFDVKD. The CDR3 totals 13 residues. The CDR3 loop is CATSDLSGNGYTF. The DNA of the CDR3 is TGTGCCACCAGTGATTTGTCCGGGAATGGCTACACCTTC.

This clonotype was detected many times. This chain joins TRBV7-2 and TRBJ2-3; no clear D. The CDR3 is 11 amino acids. V lost 8 bases and J 2 bases, leaving 5 bases between the germline ends. In germline, CDR1 is SGHTA, CDR2 FQGNSA. The CDR3 DNA sequence: TGTGCCAGCGGTTTCACAGATACGCAGTATTTT. Amino acids: CASGFTDTQYF.

The gene calls are TRBV9 and TRBJ2-5; D is perhaps TRBD1 (5 bases). The CDR3 extends over 15 amino acids. The germline V gene has CDR1 SGDLS and CDR2 YYNGEE. Trimming removed 0 bases from V and 7 bases from J, with 16 bases in between. This CDR3 is CASSVEGKGSGTQYF. The CDR3 DNA sequence: TGTGCCAGCAGCGTAGAGGGGAAGGGATCGGGGACCCAGTACTTC.

This clonotype was detected a few times. The chain is built from TRBV11-1 and TRBJ2-1; D might be TRBD1 (6 bases). Germline V lookup: CDR1 SGHAT, CDR2 FQDESV (reference sequence). V was pared by 4 bases and J by 8 bases, with 15 bases between. This CDR3 is 14 amino acids long. The CDR3 DNA sequence: TGTGCCAGCAGCTCCGGGACCAGGGGCGATGAGCAGTTCTTC. Its protein is CASSSGTRGDEQFF.

This clonotype has a count of ten or more. This chain links TRBV5-1 with TRBJ2-7, with TRBD1 matching 7 bases. Germline V gives CDR1 SGHRS, CDR2 YFSETQ. The CDR3 contains 15 residues. The V segment lost 2 bases and the J segment 2 bases; nucleotides outside the gene matches: 7. The DNA for the CDR3 is TGCGCCAGCAGCTTAACACAGGGGCTTCCCTACGAGCAGTACTTC. Translation gives CASSLTQGLPYEQYF.

The chain recombines TRBV19 with TRBJ2-1; TRBD2 matches 7 bases. After removal of 7 bases from V and 4 bases from J, the junction contained 7 bases not matched to a gene. Per the germline V gene, CDR1 is LNHDA and CDR2 is SQIVND (reference sequence). CDR3 size: 14 residues. CDR3 sequence: CASMGGSWYNEQFF. Here the CDR3 DNA reads TGTGCCAGTATGGGCGGGAGTTGGTACAATGAGCAGTTCTTC.

This clonotype was seen many times. The genes are TRBV11-2 and TRBJ2-7; perhaps TRBD1 as D (6 bases). Germline assignment: CDR1 SGHAT and CDR2 FQNNGV. V lost 6 bases, J lost 5 bases, and 14 bases lay in between. This CDR3 has 13 amino acids. CDR3: CASRRTGSHEQYF. Here the CDR3 DNA reads TGTGCCAGCAGACGAACAGGGAGTCACGAGCAGTACTTC.

This clonotype was seen a handful of times. The J gene is TRBJ2-5, the V gene TRBV12-3 or TRBV12-4; D unclear. V was clipped by 6 bases and J by 5 bases, with 13 bases between them. The CDR3 extends over 13 amino acids. The CDR3 reads CASSITRGETQYF. DNA of the CDR3: TGTGCCAGCAGCATCACCCGTGGGGAGACCCAGTACTTC.

This clonotype was recorded at least ten times. The genes are TRBV20-1 and TRBJ1-1; D may be TRBD1 (6 bases). The germline CDR1 and CDR2 sequences are DFQATT and SNEGSKA (reference sequence). The V end lost 7 bases, the J end lost 0 bases, and 21 bases lay between the germline ends. This CDR3 spans 16 amino acids. The CDR3 here is CSVPPRTAFMNTEAFF. CDR3 DNA: TGCAGTGTCCCCCCCCGGACAGCCTTCATGAACACTGAAGCTTTCTTT.

This clonotype was counted at least ten times. The J gene is TRBJ2-1, the V gene TRBV11-2; 7 bases are a match to TRBD2. In germline, CDR1 is SGHAT, CDR2 FQNNGV. CDR3 length: 16 amino acids. V shed 3 bases and J 3 bases; nucleotides not matched to a gene: 8. The CDR3: CASSFTFSGDYNEQFF. CDR3 nucleotides: TGTGCCAGCAGCTTCACCTTCAGCGGGGACTACAATGAGCAGTTCTTC.

Ten or more counts support this clonotype. The gene calls are TRBV29-1 and TRBJ2-7, with a tentative D call TRBD2 (6 bases). The V end lost 6 bases, the J end lost 0 bases, and 18 bases lay between the germline ends. CDR1 is SQVTM, CDR2 ANQGSEA, per germline. The CDR3 runs 15 residues. The CDR3 DNA follows: TGCAGCGTCCAGTTGCCAATCGGGAGCTCCTACGAGCAGTACTTC. Protein sequence: CSVQLPIGSSYEQYF.

The chain's CDR3 is CASSPSLRQLSTEAFF. DNA of the CDR3: TGTGCCAGCAGCCCCTCGTTGAGACAGCTGAGCACTGAAGCTTTCTTT. V is TRBV4-2 and J is TRBJ1-1; D may be TRBD1 (5 bases). Germline CDR1 LGHNA, CDR2 YNFKEQ. The CDR3 has 16 amino acids. Trimming left V 4 bases short and J 4 bases short, with 19 bases between.

This clonotype has at least ten counts. The V gene is TRBV4-3, the J gene TRBJ2-7; D might be TRBD1 (6 bases). Trimming removed 2 bases at V and 3 bases at J, with 20 bases between. This CDR3 is built from 17 residues. CDR1 LGHNA and CDR2 YSLEER come from the germline V gene. The CDR3 region is CASSQSRRDIINYEQYF. CDR3 DNA: TGCGCCAGCAGCCAAAGCCGTCGGGACATCATCAACTACGAGCAGTACTTC.

This clonotype has ten or more counts. The chain joins TRBV28 to TRBJ2-3; 7 bases match TRBD1. Germline V CDR1 and CDR2: MDHEN, SYDVKM. The CDR3 loop spans 14 amino acids. The V segment lost 4 bases and the J segment 4 bases; nucleotides outside the gene matches: 5. This chain's CDR3 is CASSSQGLSDTQYF. The CDR3 DNA reads TGTGCCAGCAGTTCACAGGGGTTATCAGATACGCAGTATTTT.

The rearrangement uses TRBV4-3 and TRBJ2-2; D gene ambiguous. The CDR3 length is 15 residues. Germline CDR1 reads LGHNA; CDR2 reads YSLEER. Trimming stripped 4 bases from V and 7 bases from J, with 16 bases between. The CDR3, as DNA: TGCGCCAGCAGCCCAAACATTTTTGGGGTCGGGGAGCTGTTTTTT. The encoded protein is CASSPNIFGVGELFF.

This clonotype was observed at least ten times. The chain uses TRBV7-8 and TRBJ2-5, with D perhaps TRBD2 (6 bases). This CDR3 comprises 17 residues. The germline CDR1 and CDR2 sequences are SGHVS and FQNEAQ. Trimming shortened V by 2 bases and J by 2 bases, and 18 bases separated the two germline ends. The CDR3: CASSLMVTGVLQETQYF. The CDR3 nucleotides read TGTGCCAGCAGCTTAATGGTGACGGGAGTCCTTCAAGAGACCCAGTACTTC.

This clonotype was recorded many times. V usage is TRBV4-2 and J usage is TRBJ1-5; tentatively, D is TRBD1 (6 bases). Germline-derived CDR1 and CDR2 are LGHNA and YNFKEQ. V lost 1 base, J lost 4 bases, and 14 bases lay in between. There are 16 residues in the CDR3. The CDR3 region is CASSQVLNRENQPQHF. CDR3 coding DNA: TGTGCCAGCAGCCAAGTTCTGAACAGGGAGAATCAGCCCCAGCATTTT.

This clonotype came up many times. This chain joins TRBV5-1 and TRBJ2-1; D perhaps matches TRBD2 (5 bases). The CDR3 spans 13 residues. Trimming left V 0 bases short and J 10 bases short, with 11 bases between. Germline lookup yields CDR1 SGHRS and CDR2 YFSETQ. The CDR3 protein is CASSLVFGNEQFF. In DNA, the CDR3 is TGCGCCAGCAGCTTGGTGTTCGGGAACGAGCAGTTCTTC.

This sequence joins TRBV29-1 and TRBJ2-1; D not resolved. The CDR3 loop spans 14 amino acids. Germline lookup yields CDR1 SQVTM and CDR2 ANQGSEA. V lost 7 bases, J lost 4 bases, and 17 bases lay in between. CDR3 protein: CSGNSFPLYNEQFF. In nucleotides, the CDR3 is TGCAGCGGGAACTCGTTCCCCCTTTACAATGAGCAGTTCTTC.

The CDR3 DNA is TGTGCCACCAGCGTCGGGCAGGGGGCGGGGTACGAGCAGTACTTC. Translation gives CATSVGQGAGYEQYF. The rearrangement uses TRBV15 and TRBJ2-7; 8 bases fit TRBD1. The V gene's germline CDR1 is LNHNV and CDR2 YYDKDF (reference sequence). V was pared by 5 bases and J by 4 bases, with 10 bases of the junction left unmatched. This CDR3 spans 15 amino acids.

The sample holds a few counts of this clonotype. V gene TRBV6-5 combines with J gene TRBJ1-2; no reliable D call. Germline V gene sequence: CDR1 MNHEY, CDR2 SVGAGI. V lost 4 bases to trimming and J lost 0 bases, with 9 bases between them. The length of the CDR3 is 14 residues. The CDR3 DNA reads TGTGCCAGCAGTTTCAGGAGAGCTAACTATGGCTACACCTTC. Protein sequence: CASSFRRANYGYTF.

This chain joins TRBV20-1 and TRBJ2-1; D unclear. The CDR3 sequence is 12 residues long. Trimming shortened V by 3 bases and J by 4 bases, and 7 bases separated the two germline ends. Germline values: CDR1 DFQATT, CDR2 SNEGSKA (reference sequence). CDR3 sequence (DNA): TGCAGTGCTAGCGTAGTTTACAATGAGCAGTTCTTC. It specifies CSASVVYNEQFF.

V is TRBV29-1 and J is TRBJ2-1, with D tentatively TRBD1 or TRBD2 (5 bases each). In germline, CDR1 is SQVTM, CDR2 ANQGSEA. With 6 bases removed from V and 8 bases from J, the gap between germline ends came to 14 bases. The CDR3 spans 12 residues. CDR3 nucleotide sequence: TGCAGCGTACCCGGGACCTATTATGAGCAGTTCTTC. It specifies CSVPGTYYEQFF.